Only one count was recorded for the clone carrying this TCR beta chain. Antigen unknown. Primers included in the PCR were 60 Vbeta and 13 Jbeta primers. Original analysis: Later work found 80 million or so unique TCR beta chains, with about 10 million shared. The method was immunoSEQ multiplex PCR; TCRdb's version includes in-frame clones alone and lacks a portion of them. V, J and clone size reflect that table, while D and trimming were determined from the DNA. The sample shows about 130,000 clones, 82% of them seen only once. Germline values: CDR1 SQVTM, CDR2 ANQGSEA. The CDR3 consists of 12 residues. Trimming removed 5 bases at V and 5 bases at J, with 10 bases between. The data stem from a study of cytomegalovirus exposure and HLA in healthy donors. Study outcomes and limitations: Altogether, some 170 TCR beta chains were recorded as cytomegalovirus-associated. Productive rates of about 87% or about 30% were seen for most TCR beta V segments in an earlier analysis. It was shown in a later analysis that HLA-associated TCR beta chains were more clonally expanded than other, equally common chains.

Sequencing was done on a sample of PBMCs. The gene calls are TRBV29-1 and TRBJ2-4, with D unclear. The receptor comes from a woman aged 50 to 65 in good health and CMV-seropositive. The CDR3 DNA reads as TGCAGCGTTAACGCAGTCGAAAACATTCAGTACTTC. Its protein product is CSVNAVENIQYF.